This TCR beta chain was profiled in a study of control samples from healthy donors and cancer patients. Germline V gives CDR1 SGHTA, CDR2 FQGTGA. This CDR3 has 15 residues. The germline V and J ends were trimmed by 3 bases and 2 bases, with 11 bases remaining between them. The table came from immunoSEQ multiplex PCR; TCRdb's copy has only in-frame clones and leaves some out. The sample shows about 82,000 clones, about 89% of them seen only once. Material: blood. The V and J genes are TRBV7-3 and TRBJ2-1, with D perhaps matching TRBD2 (6 bases). This TCR came from a man between 45 and 60 years old in good health. The CDR3 protein is CASSFLGGAYNEQFF. In DNA, the CDR3 is TGTGCCAGCAGCTTCCTTGGCGGGGCCTACAATGAGCAGTTCTTC.